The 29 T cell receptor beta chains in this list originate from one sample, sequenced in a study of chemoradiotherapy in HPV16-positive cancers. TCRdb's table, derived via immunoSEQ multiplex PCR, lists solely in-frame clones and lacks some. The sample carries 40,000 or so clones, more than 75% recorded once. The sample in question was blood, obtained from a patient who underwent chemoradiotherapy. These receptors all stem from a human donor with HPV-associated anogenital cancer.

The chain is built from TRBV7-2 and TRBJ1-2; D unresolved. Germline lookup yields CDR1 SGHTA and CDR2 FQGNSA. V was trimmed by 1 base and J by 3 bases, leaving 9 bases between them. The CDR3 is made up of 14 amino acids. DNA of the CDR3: TGTGCCAGCAGCTTAGGTCAGGTTTACTATGGCTACACCTTC. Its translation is CASSLGQVYYGYTF.

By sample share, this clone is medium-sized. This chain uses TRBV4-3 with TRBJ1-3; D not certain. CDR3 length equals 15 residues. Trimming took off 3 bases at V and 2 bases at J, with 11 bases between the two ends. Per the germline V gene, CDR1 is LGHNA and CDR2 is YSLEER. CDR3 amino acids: CASSHGLGTGNTIYF. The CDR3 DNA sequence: TGCGCCAGCAGCCACGGTTTGGGGACTGGAAACACCATATATTTT.

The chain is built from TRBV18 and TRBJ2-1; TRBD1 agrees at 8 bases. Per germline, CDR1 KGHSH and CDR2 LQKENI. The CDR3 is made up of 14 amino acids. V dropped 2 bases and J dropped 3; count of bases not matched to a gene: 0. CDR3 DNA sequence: TGTGCCAGCTCACCAGACAGGGGCTACAATGAGCAGTTCTTC. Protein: CASSPDRGYNEQFF.

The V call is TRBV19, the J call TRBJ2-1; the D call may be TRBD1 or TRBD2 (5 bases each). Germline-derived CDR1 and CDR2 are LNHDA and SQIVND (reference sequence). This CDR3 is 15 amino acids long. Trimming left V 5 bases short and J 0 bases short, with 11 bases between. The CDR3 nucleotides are TGTGCCAGTAGTCCCACCGGGACCTCCTACAATGAGCAGTTCTTC. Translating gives CASSPTGTSYNEQFF.

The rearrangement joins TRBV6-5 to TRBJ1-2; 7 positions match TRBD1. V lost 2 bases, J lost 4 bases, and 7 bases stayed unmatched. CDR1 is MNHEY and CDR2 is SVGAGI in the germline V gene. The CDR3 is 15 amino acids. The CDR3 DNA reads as TGTGCCAGCAGTTACATTAAACAGGGGTCCTATGGCTACACCTTC. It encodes CASSYIKQGSYGYTF.

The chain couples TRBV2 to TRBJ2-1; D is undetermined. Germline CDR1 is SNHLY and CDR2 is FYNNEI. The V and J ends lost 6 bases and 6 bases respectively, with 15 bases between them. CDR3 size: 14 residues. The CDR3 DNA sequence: TGTGCCAGCAGCAGTTTCGCAGCATCCAATGAGCAGTTCTTC. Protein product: CASSSFAASNEQFF.

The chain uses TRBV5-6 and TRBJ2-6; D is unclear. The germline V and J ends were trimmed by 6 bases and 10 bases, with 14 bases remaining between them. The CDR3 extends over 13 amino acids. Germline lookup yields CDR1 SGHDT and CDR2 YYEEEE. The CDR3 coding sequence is TGTGCCAGCAACAAGGACGGATCTAACGTCCTGACTTTC. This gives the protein CASNKDGSNVLTF. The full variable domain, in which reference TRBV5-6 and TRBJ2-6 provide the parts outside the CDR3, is DAGVTQSPTHLIKTRGQQVTLRCSPKSGHDTVSWYQQALGQGPQFIFQYYEEEERQRGNFPDRFSGHQFPNYSSELNVNALLLGDSALYLCASNKDGSNVLTFGAGSRLTVL.

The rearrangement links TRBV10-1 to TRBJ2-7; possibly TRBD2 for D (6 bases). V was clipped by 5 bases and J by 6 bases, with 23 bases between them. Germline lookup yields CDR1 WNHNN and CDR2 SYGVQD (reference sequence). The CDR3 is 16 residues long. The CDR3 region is CASSRYRDSTAGEQYF. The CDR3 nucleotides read TGCGCCAGCAGTCGCTACCGGGACTCCACCGCGGGCGAGCAGTACTTC.

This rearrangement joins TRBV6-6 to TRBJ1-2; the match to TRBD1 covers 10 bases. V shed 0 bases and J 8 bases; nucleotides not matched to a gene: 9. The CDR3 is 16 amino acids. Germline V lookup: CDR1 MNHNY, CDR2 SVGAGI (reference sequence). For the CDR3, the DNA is TGTGCCAGCAGTTACTCGGTGGGACAGGGGCAAAGGGGCTACACCTTC. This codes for CASSYSVGQGQRGYTF.

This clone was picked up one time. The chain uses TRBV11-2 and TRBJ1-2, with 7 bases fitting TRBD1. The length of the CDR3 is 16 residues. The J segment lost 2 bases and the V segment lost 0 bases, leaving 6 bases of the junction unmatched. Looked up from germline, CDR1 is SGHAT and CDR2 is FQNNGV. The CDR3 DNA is TGTGCCAGCAGCTTAGATCCGGGCAGGGGGAACTATGGCTACACCTTC. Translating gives CASSLDPGRGNYGYTF.

CDR3 nucleotides: TGTGCCAGCCGAAATGGGGGCGACGAGCAGTACTTC. Residues: CASRNGGDEQYF. The genes are TRBV7-8 and TRBJ2-7; TRBD1 is a possible D gene (6 bases). V was pared by 8 bases and J by 5 bases, with 13 bases between. Looked up from germline, CDR1 is SGHVS and CDR2 is FQNEAQ. The CDR3 runs to 12 residues.

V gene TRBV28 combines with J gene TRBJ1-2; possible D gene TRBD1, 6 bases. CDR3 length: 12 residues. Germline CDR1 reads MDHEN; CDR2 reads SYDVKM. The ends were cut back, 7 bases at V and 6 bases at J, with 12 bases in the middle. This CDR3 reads CASTLQGHGYTF. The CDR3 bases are TGTGCCAGCACCTTACAGGGCCATGGCTACACCTTC.

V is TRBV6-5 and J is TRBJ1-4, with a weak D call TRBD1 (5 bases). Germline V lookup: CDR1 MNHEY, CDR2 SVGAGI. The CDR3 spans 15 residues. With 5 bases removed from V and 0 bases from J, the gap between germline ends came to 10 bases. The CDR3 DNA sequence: TGTGCCAGCAGTGGCCTAGGGGCAACTAATGAAAAACTGTTTTTT. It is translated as CASSGLGATNEKLFF.

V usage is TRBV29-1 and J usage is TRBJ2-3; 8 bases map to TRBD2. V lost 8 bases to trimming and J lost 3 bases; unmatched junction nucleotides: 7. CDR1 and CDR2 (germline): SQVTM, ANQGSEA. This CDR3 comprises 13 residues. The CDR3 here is CSITGGPTDTQYF. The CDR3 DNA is TGCAGCATCACGGGGGGGCCGACAGATACGCAGTATTTT.

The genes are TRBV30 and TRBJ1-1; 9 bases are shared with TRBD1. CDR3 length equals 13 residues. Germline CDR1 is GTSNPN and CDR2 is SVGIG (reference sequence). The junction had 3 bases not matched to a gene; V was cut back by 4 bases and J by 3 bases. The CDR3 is CAWNRDRDTEAFF. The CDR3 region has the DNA TGTGCCTGGAATCGGGACAGGGACACTGAAGCTTTCTTT.

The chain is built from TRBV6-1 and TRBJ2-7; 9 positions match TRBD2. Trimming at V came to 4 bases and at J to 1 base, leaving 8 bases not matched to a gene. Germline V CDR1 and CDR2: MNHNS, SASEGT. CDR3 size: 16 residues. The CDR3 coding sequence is TGTGCCAGCAGTGTAACTAGCGGGCGACCTTCCTACGAGCAGTACTTC. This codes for CASSVTSGRPSYEQYF.

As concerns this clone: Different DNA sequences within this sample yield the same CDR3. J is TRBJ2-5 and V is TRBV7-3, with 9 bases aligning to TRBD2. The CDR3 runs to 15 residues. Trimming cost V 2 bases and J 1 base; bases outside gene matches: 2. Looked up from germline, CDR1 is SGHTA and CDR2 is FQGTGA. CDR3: CASSLGGGAQETQYF. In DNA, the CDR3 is TGTGCCAGCAGCTTAGGCGGGGGGGCCCAAGAGACCCAGTACTTC. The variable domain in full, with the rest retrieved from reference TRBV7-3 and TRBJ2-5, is GAGVSQTPSNKVTEKGKYVELRCDPISGHTALYWYRQSLGQGPEFLIYFQGTGAADDSGLPNDRFFAVRPEGSVSTLKIQRTERGDSAVYLCASSLGGGAQETQYFGPGTRLLVL.

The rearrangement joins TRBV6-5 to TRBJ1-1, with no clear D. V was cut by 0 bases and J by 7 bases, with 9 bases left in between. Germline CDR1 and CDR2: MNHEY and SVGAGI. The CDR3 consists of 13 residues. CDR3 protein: CASSYSHLGEAFF. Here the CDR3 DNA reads TGTGCCAGCAGTTACTCTCACCTCGGTGAAGCTTTCTTT.

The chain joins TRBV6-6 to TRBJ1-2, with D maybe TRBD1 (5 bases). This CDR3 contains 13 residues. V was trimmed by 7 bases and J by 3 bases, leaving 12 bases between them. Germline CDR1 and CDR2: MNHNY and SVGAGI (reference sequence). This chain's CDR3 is CASTLQEDYGYTF. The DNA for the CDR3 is TGTGCCAGCACATTACAGGAGGACTATGGCTACACCTTC.

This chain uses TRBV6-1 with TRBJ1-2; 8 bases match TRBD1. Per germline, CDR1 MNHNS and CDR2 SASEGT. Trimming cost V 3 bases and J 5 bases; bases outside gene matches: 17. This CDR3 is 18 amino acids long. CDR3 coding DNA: TGTGCCAGCAGTGATCGGGCCATAACAGGGGGAGGCGGTTATGGCTACACCTTC. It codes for CASSDRAITGGGGYGYTF.

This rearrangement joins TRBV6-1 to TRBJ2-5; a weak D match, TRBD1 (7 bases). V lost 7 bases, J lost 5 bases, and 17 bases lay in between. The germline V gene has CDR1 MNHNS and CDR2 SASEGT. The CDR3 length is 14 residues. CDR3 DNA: TGTGCCAGCACCGGCAGGGGGGACATGGAGACCCAGTACTTC. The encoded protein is CASTGRGDMETQYF.

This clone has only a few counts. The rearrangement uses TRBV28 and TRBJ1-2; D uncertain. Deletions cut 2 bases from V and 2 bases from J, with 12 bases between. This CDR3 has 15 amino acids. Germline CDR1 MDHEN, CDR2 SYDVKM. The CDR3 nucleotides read TGTGCCAGCAGTTTAAGCGGGAGCCCCAACTATGGCTACACCTTC. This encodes CASSLSGSPNYGYTF.

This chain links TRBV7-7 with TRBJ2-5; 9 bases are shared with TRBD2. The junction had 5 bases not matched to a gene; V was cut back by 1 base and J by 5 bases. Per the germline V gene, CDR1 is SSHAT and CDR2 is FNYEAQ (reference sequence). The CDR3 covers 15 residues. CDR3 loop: CASSLGGLAQETQYF. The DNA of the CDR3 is TGTGCCAGCAGCTTAGGGGGACTAGCACAGGAGACCCAGTACTTC.

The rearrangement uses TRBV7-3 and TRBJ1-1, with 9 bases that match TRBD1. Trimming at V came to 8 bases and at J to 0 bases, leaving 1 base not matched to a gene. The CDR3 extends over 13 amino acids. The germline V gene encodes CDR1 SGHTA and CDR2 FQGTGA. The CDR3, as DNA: TGTGCCAGCGGGACAGGGATGAACACTGAAGCTTTCTTT. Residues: CASGTGMNTEAFF.

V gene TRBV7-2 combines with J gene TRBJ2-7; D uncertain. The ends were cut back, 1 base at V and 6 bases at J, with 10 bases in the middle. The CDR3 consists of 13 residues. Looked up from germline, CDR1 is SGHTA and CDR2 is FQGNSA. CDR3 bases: TGTGCCAGCAGCTTAGTAGGAACCGGCGAGCAGTACTTC. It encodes CASSLVGTGEQYF.

The CDR3 DNA reads TGTGCCATCAGGGACGAACGGGACAGGGGAGGGAGGTCCCAGCATTTT. Its translation is CAIRDERDRGGRSQHF. The V gene is TRBV10-3, the J gene TRBJ1-5; 10 positions match TRBD1. The germline V gene encodes CDR1 ENHRY and CDR2 SYGVKD. There are 16 residues in the CDR3. With V trimmed by 6 bases and J by 11 bases, 16 bases remained unmatched.

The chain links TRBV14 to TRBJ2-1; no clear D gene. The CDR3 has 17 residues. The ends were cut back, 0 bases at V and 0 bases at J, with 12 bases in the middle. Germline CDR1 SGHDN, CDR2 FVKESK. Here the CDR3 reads CASSQDWAQSSYNEQFF. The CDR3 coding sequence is TGTGCCAGCAGCCAAGATTGGGCCCAAAGCTCCTACAATGAGCAGTTCTTC.

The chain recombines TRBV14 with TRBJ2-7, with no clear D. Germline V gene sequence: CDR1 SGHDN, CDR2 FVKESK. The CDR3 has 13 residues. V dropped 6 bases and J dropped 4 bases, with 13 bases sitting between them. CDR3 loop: CASSMWGQYEQYF. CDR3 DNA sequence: TGTGCCAGCAGTATGTGGGGTCAATACGAGCAGTACTTC.

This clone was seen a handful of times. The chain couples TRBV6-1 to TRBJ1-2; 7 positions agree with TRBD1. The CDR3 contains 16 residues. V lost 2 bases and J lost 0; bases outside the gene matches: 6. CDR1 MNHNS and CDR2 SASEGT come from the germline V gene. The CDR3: CASSEIWQGANYGYTF. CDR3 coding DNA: TGTGCCAGCAGTGAAATCTGGCAGGGGGCTAACTATGGCTACACCTTC.